These 14 T cell receptor beta chains came from one sample sequenced in a study of tumor-infiltrating lymphocytes in primary liver carcinoma. The authors took blood RNA from unsorted whole blood and also extracted germline DNA. TCR beta cDNA was reverse-transcribed from approximately 0.45 ug of total RNA. The reaction used a constant-region primer and ProtoScript II reverse transcriptase. Researchers made the TCR beta libraries by running three nested multiplex PCR rounds with slightly modified ARM-PCR. In the first two PCR rounds, TRBV1-TRBV30 forward primers were paired with a C-beta reverse primer, and each round lasted 10 cycles. MiXCR was run by TCRdb on the multiplex PCR reads, yielding one entry per CDR3 protein. The table records a few hundred thousand distinct CDR3 sequences, approximately 58% of them present only once. Sequenced: peripheral blood. All receptors come from a woman in her thirties with primary liver carcinoma and hepatitis B virus infection.

In the case of this clonotype: An end of the junction differs from the germline gene, which may be a read error. The V and J genes are TRBV5-4 and TRBJ1-2; perhaps TRBD1 as D (5 bases). CDR3 length: 16 residues. Germline loops: CDR1 SGHNT, CDR2 YYREEE (reference sequence). CDR3 DNA: TGTACCAGCAGCTTGCAGAACAGGATGACTAACTATGGCTACACCTTC. It specifies CTSSLQNRMTNYGYTF.

As regards this clonotype: Being one base from a much bigger clone, this may be a read error. This chain connects TRBV4-3 to TRBJ2-1; unclear D gene. This CDR3 has 13 amino acids. Germline V gene sequence: CDR1 LGHNA, CDR2 YSLEER. Trimming left V 2 bases short and J 8 bases short, with 10 bases between. Here the CDR3 reads CASSQTAPDEQFF. CDR3 sequence (DNA): TGCGCCAGCAGCCAAACTGCCCCCGATGAGCAGTTCTTC.

This clonotype was counted only a few times. The chain has TRBV14 and TRBJ1-3; D remains unclear. Trimming shortened V by 0 bases and J by 0 bases, and 9 bases separated the two germline ends. The germline V gene encodes CDR1 SGHDN and CDR2 FVKESK. The CDR3 contains 16 residues. The CDR3 nucleotides are TGTGCCAGCAGCCAAGATCCCCGGGTCTCTGGAAACACCATATATTTT. Its translation: CASSQDPRVSGNTIYF.

The chain carries TRBV7-9 and TRBJ2-1, with 12 bases lining up with TRBD2. The CDR3 totals 15 residues. V trimming: 4 bases; J trimming: 6 bases; junction bases outside the gene matches: 4. Germline CDR1 and CDR2: SEHNR and FQNEAQ (reference sequence). DNA of the CDR3: TGTGCCAGCAGCTCACTAGCGGGAGGTGGCAATGAGCAGTTCTTC. Translation: CASSSLAGGGNEQFF.

The table lists this clonotype with a few counts. The rearrangement links TRBV27 to TRBJ2-6; D is possibly TRBD2 (6 bases). CDR1 and CDR2 from the germline V gene are MNHEY and SMNVEV (reference sequence). Trimming cost V 3 bases and J 3 bases, with 6 bases left between them. This CDR3 is built from 14 residues. This chain's CDR3 is CASSFSGGANVLTF. CDR3 nucleotides: TGTGCCAGCAGTTTTAGCGGTGGGGCCAACGTCCTGACTTTC. The whole variable domain, remainder taken from reference TRBV27 and TRBJ2-6, is EAQVTQNPRYLITVTGKKLTVTCSQNMNHEYMSWYRQDPGLGLRQIYYSMNVEVTDKGDVPEGYKVSRKEKRNFPLILESPSPNQTSLYFCASSFSGGANVLTFGAGSRLTVL.

Turning to this clonotype: As the CDR3 is not closed by the conserved phenylalanine or tryptophan, this likely results from a read error. Because the CDR3's place on the DNA is in doubt, the DNA is left out and the CDR3 is given as listed by TCRdb. The CDR3 loop is CASSLGGLDGNIQYI. The chain has TRBV11-1 and TRBJ2-4; the tabulated D call, TRBD2, remains unverified against the DNA. The CDR3 spans 15 residues, counting both ends. Germline V gives CDR1 SGHAT, CDR2 FQDESV (reference sequence).

The sample holds one count of this clonotype. This chain uses TRBV7-9 with TRBJ1-4; maybe TRBD1 (6 bases). The CDR3 sequence is 15 residues long. CDR1 is SEHNR and CDR2 is FQNEAQ in the germline V gene (reference sequence). The V and J ends lost 7 bases and 7 bases respectively, with 19 bases between them. In nucleotides, the CDR3 is TGTGCCAGCATCAAAAACGGGGGCGGCGGTGAAAAACTGTTTTTT. Its translation: CASIKNGGGGEKLFF.

This clonotype was seen a few times. The chain joins TRBV4-1 to TRBJ2-7; D perhaps matches TRBD2 (6 bases). The CDR3 length is 14 residues. V lost 3 bases and J lost 6, with 15 bases in between. Germline V gene lookup returns CDR1 MGHRA and CDR2 YSYEKL. CDR3 sequence: CASSQNKGTFEQYF. CDR3 in DNA: TGCGCCAGCAGCCAGAATAAGGGGACTTTCGAGCAGTACTTC.

This clonotype has just a few counts. A much larger clone lies a single base off, so this may be a read error. The chain carries TRBV28 and TRBJ2-1, with 8 nucleotides matching TRBD2. Losses at the gene ends were 7 bases for V and 1 base for J; bases not matched to a gene: 12. Germline V CDR1 and CDR2: MDHEN, SYDVKM. This CDR3 spans 17 amino acids. The CDR3 loop reads CASTTAGDQRSYNEQFF. The CDR3 nucleotides are TGTGCCAGCACCACAGCGGGAGACCAAAGGTCCTACAATGAGCAGTTCTTC.

A word on this clonotype: The germline gene is not matched at one end of the junction; a read error may be the cause. The V call is TRBV12-3 or TRBV12-4, the J call TRBJ2-2; unclear D gene. CDR3 length: 15 residues. CDR3 amino acids: CTSSSSSLNTGELFF. CDR3 sequence (DNA): TGTACCAGCAGTTCCTCATCTCTTAACACCGGGGAGCTGTTTTTT.

This clonotype has just a few counts. The chain has TRBV12-5 and TRBJ2-7; no firm D call. The germline V gene encodes CDR1 LGHNT and CDR2 FRNRAP. The CDR3 totals 13 residues. Trimming removed 3 bases from V and 3 bases from J, with 9 bases in between. The CDR3 DNA sequence: TGTGCTAGTGGTTTTAGTCTCGGCTACGAGCAGTACTTC. This sequence encodes CASGFSLGYEQYF.

About this clonotype: At one of its ends the junction is not consistent with the germline gene, which may arise from a read error. The chain recombines TRBV4-1 with TRBJ2-7; D possibly corresponds to TRBD1 (6 bases). CDR3 length equals 15 residues. In germline, CDR1 is MGHRA, CDR2 YSYEKL. Written as DNA, the CDR3 is TGCGCCAGCAGCCAAGTCGAGACAGGAGTCTACGTGCAGTACTTC. It encodes CASSQVETGVYVQYF.

This clonotype has at least ten counts. This chain joins TRBV4-1 and TRBJ2-5; 8 bases match TRBD1. Germline V gene data show CDR1 as MGHRA and CDR2 as YSYEKL. CDR3 length: 15 residues. Trimming removed 8 bases from V and 1 base from J; junction bases left unmatched: 9. As DNA, the CDR3 is TGCGCCAGCTCTGGAGGACAGGGCGGCCAAGAGACCCAGTACTTC. The encoded protein is CASSGGQGGQETQYF.

Comments on this clonotype: This could be a read error, since a much larger clone is one nucleotide away. V gene TRBV12-3 or TRBV12-4 combines with J gene TRBJ1-2; D is unclear. The CDR3 extends over 12 amino acids. The CDR3 protein is CASSSSDYSYTF. DNA for the CDR3: TGTGCCAGCAGTTCATCAGACTATAGCTACACCTTC.